The rows below give T cell receptor beta chains drawn from one sample of a study of spatial heterogeneity in lung cancer. Via MiXCR, TCRdb re-called the 5' RACE reads, giving one row per CDR3 protein. This table holds roughly 120,000 distinct CDR3 sequences, about 12% found once. The source material was PBMCs, sampled at follow-up. These receptors all stem from a male donor with early-stage non-small cell lung cancer. Both conserved end residues are part of each CDR3. Fields, in order: D gene, J gene, clone size, V gene, CDR3 DNA, CDR3 protein. The D gene is left open where the match is weak. Some rows have no size entry. The others give once, few or many, or a class for an expanded clone.

D gene: -
J gene: TRBJ2-7
clone size: -
V gene: TRBV3-1
CDR3 DNA: TGTGCCAGCAGCCAAGGGGCACCGGGACTGGGTATCTACGAGCAGTACTTC
CDR3 protein: CASSQGAPGLGIYEQYF

D gene: -
J gene: TRBJ1-5
clone size: few
V gene: TRBV5-1
CDR3 DNA: TGCGCCAGCAGCAACCGGGACATGCATAGCAATCAGCCCCAGCATTTT
CDR3 protein: CASSNRDMHSNQPQHF

D gene: -
J gene: TRBJ2-5
clone size: few
V gene: TRBV3-1
CDR3 DNA: TGTGCCAGCAGCAACTCCAGACTAGATCGGAAGACCCAGTACTTC
CDR3 protein: CASSNSRLDRKTQYF

D gene: -
J gene: TRBJ1-6
clone size: few
V gene: TRBV3-1
CDR3 DNA: TGTGCCAGCAGCCAAGACGGATTCTCCTATAATTCACCCCTCCACTTT
CDR3 protein: CASSQDGFSYNSPLHF

D gene: -
J gene: TRBJ2-1
clone size: few
V gene: TRBV6-2/TRBV6-3
CDR3 DNA: TGTGCCAGCATGGGGTCCTACAATGAGCAGTTCTTC
CDR3 protein: CASMGSYNEQFF

D gene: -
J gene: TRBJ1-1
clone size: -
V gene: TRBV18
CDR3 DNA: TGTGCCAGCTCACCAGCAGGGAGAAACACTGAAGCTTTCTTT
CDR3 protein: CASSPAGRNTEAFF

D gene: -
J gene: TRBJ1-1
clone size: -
V gene: TRBV7-9
CDR3 DNA: TGTGCCAGCAGCCTCGAAATGGGGCCTGAAGCTTTCTTT
CDR3 protein: CASSLEMGPEAFF

D gene: TRBD1
J gene: TRBJ2-5
clone size: many
V gene: TRBV6-5
CDR3 DNA: TGTGCCAGCAGTTACTCCCCTTGGACAGGCGAGACCCAGTACTTC
CDR3 protein: CASSYSPWTGETQYF

D gene: -
J gene: TRBJ1-5
clone size: -
V gene: TRBV4-1
CDR3 DNA: TGCGCCAGCAGCCTCCCGGGGGGCAATCAGCCCCAGCATTTT
CDR3 protein: CASSLPGGNQPQHF

D gene: -
J gene: TRBJ1-5
clone size: many
V gene: TRBV27
CDR3 DNA: TGTGCCAGCAGTTTAGAGAGAGCTCAGCCCCAGCATTTT
CDR3 protein: CASSLERAQPQHF

D gene: TRBD1
J gene: TRBJ1-5
clone size: few
V gene: TRBV4-3
CDR3 DNA: TGCGCCAGCAGCCAAAACAGGGGATTTTTTCAGCCCCAGCATTTT
CDR3 protein: CASSQNRGFFQPQHF

D gene: -
J gene: TRBJ2-4
clone size: -
V gene: TRBV29-1
CDR3 DNA: TGCAGCGTTGAAGATTGGAAGGGGGGGACCAAAAACATTCAGTACTTC
CDR3 protein: CSVEDWKGGTKNIQYF

D gene: -
J gene: TRBJ2-3
clone size: few
V gene: TRBV27
CDR3 DNA: TGTGCCAGCAGTTATGGACCCCCAGATATCCTGTATTTT
CDR3 protein: CASSYGPPDILYF

D gene: -
J gene: TRBJ2-3
clone size: -
V gene: TRBV29-1
CDR3 DNA: TGCAGCGTTGGGTGGTATAGCACAGATACGCAGTATTTT
CDR3 protein: CSVGWYSTDTQYF

D gene: -
J gene: TRBJ2-7
clone size: few
V gene: TRBV20-1
CDR3 DNA: TGCAGTGCTAGGGGACTGCCTTCCAATTTCTACGAGCAGTACTTC
CDR3 protein: CSARGLPSNFYEQYF

D gene: TRBD2
J gene: TRBJ2-1
clone size: -
V gene: TRBV4-1
CDR3 DNA: TGCGCCAGCAGCCAAAGGCTAGCGGGGGTCGCCTACAATGAGCAGTTCTTC
CDR3 protein: CASSQRLAGVAYNEQFF

D gene: -
J gene: TRBJ1-5
clone size: -
V gene: TRBV19
CDR3 DNA: TGTGCCAGTAGAGAAACTGTTAATAGCAATCAGCCCCAGCATTTT
CDR3 protein: CASRETVNSNQPQHF

D gene: TRBD2
J gene: TRBJ2-1
clone size: -
V gene: TRBV7-2
CDR3 DNA: TGTGCCAGCAGCTTAGATAGGACTAGCGGGGCCTTC
CDR3 protein: CASSLDRTSGAF

D gene: -
J gene: TRBJ2-3
clone size: -
V gene: TRBV6-2/TRBV6-3
CDR3 DNA: TGTGCCAGCAGTTACCGGGGGCCTAGCACAGATACGCAGTATTTT
CDR3 protein: CASSYRGPSTDTQYF

D gene: TRBD2
J gene: TRBJ2-1
clone size: many
V gene: TRBV2
CDR3 DNA: TGTGCCAGCAGTGAAGTTGGACTAGCGGTTTACAATGAGCAGTTCTTC
CDR3 protein: CASSEVGLAVYNEQFF

D gene: TRBD2
J gene: TRBJ2-1
clone size: -
V gene: TRBV20-1
CDR3 DNA: TGCAGTGCCAGGCAAGCGGGGGTCTCCTACAATGAGCAGTTCTTC
CDR3 protein: CSARQAGVSYNEQFF

D gene: -
J gene: TRBJ2-3
clone size: -
V gene: TRBV28
CDR3 DNA: TGTGCCAGCGAATTCCAAGGGGCAGTTGGGTCTAGCACAGATACGCAGTATTTT
CDR3 protein: CASEFQGAVGSSTDTQYF